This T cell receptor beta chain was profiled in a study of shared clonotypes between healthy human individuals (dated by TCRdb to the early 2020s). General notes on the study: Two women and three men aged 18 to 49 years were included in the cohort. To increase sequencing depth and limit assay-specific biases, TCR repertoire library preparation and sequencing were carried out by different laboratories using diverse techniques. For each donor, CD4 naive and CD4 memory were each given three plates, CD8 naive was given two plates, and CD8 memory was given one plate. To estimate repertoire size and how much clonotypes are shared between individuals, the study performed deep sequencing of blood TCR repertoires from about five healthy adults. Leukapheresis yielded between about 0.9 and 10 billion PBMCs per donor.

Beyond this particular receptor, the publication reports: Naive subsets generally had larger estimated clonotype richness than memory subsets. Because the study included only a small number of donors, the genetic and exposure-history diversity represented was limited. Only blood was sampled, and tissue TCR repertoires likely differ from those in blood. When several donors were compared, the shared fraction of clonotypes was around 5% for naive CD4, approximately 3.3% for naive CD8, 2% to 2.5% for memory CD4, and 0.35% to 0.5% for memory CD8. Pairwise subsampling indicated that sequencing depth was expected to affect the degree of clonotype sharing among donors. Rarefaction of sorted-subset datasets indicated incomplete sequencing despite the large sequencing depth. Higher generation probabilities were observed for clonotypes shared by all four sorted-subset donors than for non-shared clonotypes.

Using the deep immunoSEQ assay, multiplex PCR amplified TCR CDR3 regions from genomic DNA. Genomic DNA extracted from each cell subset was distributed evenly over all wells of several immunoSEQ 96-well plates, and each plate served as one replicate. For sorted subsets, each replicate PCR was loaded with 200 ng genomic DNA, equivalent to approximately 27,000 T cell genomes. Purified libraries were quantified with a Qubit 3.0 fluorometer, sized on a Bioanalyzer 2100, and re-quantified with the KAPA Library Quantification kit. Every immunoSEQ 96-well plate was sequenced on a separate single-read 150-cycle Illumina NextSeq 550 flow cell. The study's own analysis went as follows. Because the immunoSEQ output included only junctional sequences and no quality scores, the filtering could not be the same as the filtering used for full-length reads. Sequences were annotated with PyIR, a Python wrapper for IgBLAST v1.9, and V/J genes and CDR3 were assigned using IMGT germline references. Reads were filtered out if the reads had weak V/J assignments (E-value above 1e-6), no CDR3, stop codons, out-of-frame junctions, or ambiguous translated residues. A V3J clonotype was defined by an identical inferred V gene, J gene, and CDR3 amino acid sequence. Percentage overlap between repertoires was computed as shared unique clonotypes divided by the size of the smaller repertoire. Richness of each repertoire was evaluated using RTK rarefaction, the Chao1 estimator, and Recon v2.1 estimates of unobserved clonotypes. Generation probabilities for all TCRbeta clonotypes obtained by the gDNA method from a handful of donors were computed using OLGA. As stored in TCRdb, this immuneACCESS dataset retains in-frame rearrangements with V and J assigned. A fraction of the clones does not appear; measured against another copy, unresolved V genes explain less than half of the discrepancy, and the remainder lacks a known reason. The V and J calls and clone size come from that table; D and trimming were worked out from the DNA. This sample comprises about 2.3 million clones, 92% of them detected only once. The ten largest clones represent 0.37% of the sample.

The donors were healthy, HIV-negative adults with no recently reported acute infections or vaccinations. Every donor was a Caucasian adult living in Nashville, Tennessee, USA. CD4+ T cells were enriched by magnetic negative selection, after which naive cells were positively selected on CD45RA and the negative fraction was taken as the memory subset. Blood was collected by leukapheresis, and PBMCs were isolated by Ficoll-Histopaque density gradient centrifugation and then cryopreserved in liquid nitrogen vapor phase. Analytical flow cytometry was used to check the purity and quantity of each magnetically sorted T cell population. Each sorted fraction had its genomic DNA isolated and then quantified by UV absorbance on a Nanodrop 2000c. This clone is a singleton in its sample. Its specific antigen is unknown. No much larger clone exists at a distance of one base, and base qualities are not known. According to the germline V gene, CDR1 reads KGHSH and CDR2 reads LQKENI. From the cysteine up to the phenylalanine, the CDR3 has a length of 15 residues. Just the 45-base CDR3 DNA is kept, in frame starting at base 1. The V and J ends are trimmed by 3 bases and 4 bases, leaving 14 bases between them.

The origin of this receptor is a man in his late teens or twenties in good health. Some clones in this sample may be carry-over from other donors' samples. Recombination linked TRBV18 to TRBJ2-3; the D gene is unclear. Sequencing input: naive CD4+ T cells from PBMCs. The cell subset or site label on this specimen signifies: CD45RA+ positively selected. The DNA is TGTGCCAGCTCACCCCCCTGGCCTGGCGCAGATACGCAGTATTTT. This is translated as CASSPPWPGADTQYF. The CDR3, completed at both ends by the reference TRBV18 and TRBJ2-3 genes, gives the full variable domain NAGVMQNPRHLVRRRGQEARLRCSPMKGHSHVYWYRQLPEEGLKFMVYLQKENIIDESGMPKERFSAEFPKEGPSILRIQQVVRGDSAAYFCASSPPWPGADTQYFGPGTRLTVL.